This entry lists 30 T cell receptor beta chains sequenced from one sample in a study of T cell clones after liver transplantation. Using immunoSEQ multiplex PCR, the repertoire was profiled, and TCRdb retains in-frame clones only, with some absent. The data contain roughly 120,000 clones, over 75% of them singletons. Material: CD4+ T cells from blood, obtained 12 months after liver transplant. The receptors originated from a human patient who received a liver transplant. The graft donor may be the source of some T cells.

The V call is TRBV28, the J call TRBJ1-2; the match to TRBD1 covers 9 bases. The CDR3 contains 14 residues. CDR1 MDHEN and CDR2 SYDVKM come from the germline V gene. V was clipped by 5 bases and J by 5 bases; unmatched bases: 6. CDR3 DNA: TGTGCCAGCAGTATGGACAGGGGTATATATGGCTACACCTTC. Its protein product is CASSMDRGIYGYTF.

V usage is TRBV19 and J usage is TRBJ1-1; D may be TRBD1 (5 bases). The germline CDR1 and CDR2 sequences are LNHDA and SQIVND (reference sequence). The V gene lost 2 bases and the J gene lost 1 base, with 11 bases spanning the gap. This CDR3 is built from 15 residues. The DNA of the CDR3 is TGTGCCAGTAGTATAAGAGGGGTCTGGAACACTGAAGCTTTCTTT. Translation gives CASSIRGVWNTEAFF.

The V call is TRBV7-3, the J call TRBJ2-1; 7 bases map to TRBD2. CDR1 and CDR2 from the germline V gene are SGHTA and FQGTGA. The CDR3 has 14 amino acids. The J segment lost 4 bases and the V segment lost 6 bases, leaving 6 bases of the junction unmatched. CDR3 sequence: CASSSSGQYNEQFF. The CDR3 DNA reads as TGTGCCAGCAGTTCTAGCGGCCAATACAATGAGCAGTTCTTC.

This rearrangement joins TRBV30 to TRBJ2-5; 13 nucleotides align to TRBD2. This CDR3 has 14 residues. With V trimmed by 7 bases and J by 6 bases, 8 bases remained unmatched. Germline V gives CDR1 GTSNPN, CDR2 SVGIG (reference sequence). CDR3 residues: CASRTSGSPKTQYF. In DNA, the CDR3 is TGTGCCTCCAGGACTAGCGGGAGCCCGAAGACCCAGTACTTC.

V gene TRBV14 combines with J gene TRBJ1-1; no clear D gene. V gave up 6 bases and J gave up 10 bases, with 12 bases separating them. The length of the CDR3 is 11 residues. Germline V gene lookup returns CDR1 SGHDN and CDR2 FVKESK. CDR3 in DNA: TGTGCCAGCAGGCTTTCCAAGGGAGCTTTCTTT. Its translation is CASRLSKGAFF.

The genes are TRBV7-9 and TRBJ2-7; 10 bases fit TRBD1. The germline V gene encodes CDR1 SEHNR and CDR2 FQNEAQ (reference sequence). The CDR3 runs 15 residues. Trimming at V came to 1 base and at J to 5 bases, leaving 5 bases not matched to a gene. The CDR3 protein is CASSLDGTGVHEQYF. The CDR3 DNA follows: TGTGCCAGCAGCTTAGACGGGACAGGGGTCCACGAGCAGTACTTC.

This clone has more than one count but fewer than ten. The J gene is TRBJ2-5, the V gene TRBV7-9, with 7 bases matching TRBD1. The germline gives CDR1 SEHNR, CDR2 FQNEAQ (reference sequence). The length of the CDR3 is 14 residues. Trimming cost V 5 bases and J 3 bases; bases outside gene matches: 6. CDR3 residues: CASSPGQPKETQYF. The CDR3 DNA is TGTGCCAGCAGCCCGGGACAGCCTAAAGAGACCCAGTACTTC.

The gene calls are TRBV5-1 and TRBJ2-3; 14 positions match TRBD2. The length of the CDR3 is 22 residues. J gave up 3 bases and V 0 bases, and 18 bases lay outside the gene matches. Germline CDR1 SGHRS, CDR2 YFSETQ. In nucleotides, the CDR3 is TGCGCCAGCAGCTTGGGGACAGGGTATGGTCGGACTAGCGGGAGGAGTACAGATACGCAGTATTTT. Translated, it gives CASSLGTGYGRTSGRSTDTQYF.

The rearrangement joins TRBV29-1 to TRBJ1-2, with D possibly being TRBD1 (5 bases). This CDR3 spans 12 amino acids. V lost 6 bases, J lost 1 base, and 9 bases lay in between. Germline CDR1 reads SQVTM; CDR2 reads ANQGSEA. This CDR3 is CSVTVFNYGYTF. The CDR3 DNA reads TGCAGCGTGACAGTTTTTAACTATGGCTACACCTTC.

This sequence joins TRBV7-9 and TRBJ1-2; 8 nucleotides line up with TRBD1. The V gene's germline CDR1 is SEHNR and CDR2 FQNEAQ (reference sequence). With 5 bases clipped from V and 5 bases from J, the junction kept 4 bases outside the gene matches. The CDR3 is 13 amino acids. CDR3 sequence reads: CASSPTGVYGYTF. CDR3 bases: TGTGCCAGCAGCCCGACAGGGGTATATGGCTACACCTTC.

The chain employs TRBV5-1 and TRBJ1-5, with D perhaps matching TRBD1 (5 bases). The V end was cut by 5 bases, the J end by 6 bases, with 15 bases between. The CDR3 is made up of 14 amino acids. Per germline, CDR1 SGHRS and CDR2 YFSETQ. The CDR3 DNA is TGCGCCAGCAGTTTTGACAGTCACGGTCAGCCCCAGCATTTT. Its translation is CASSFDSHGQPQHF.

The CDR3 spells CASRMTGPQGFF. The CDR3 DNA reads as TGTGCCAGCAGGATGACAGGACCCCAGGGGTTCTTC. The chain employs TRBV2 and TRBJ2-1; weak D call: TRBD1 (6 bases). Germline CDR1 and CDR2: SNHLY and FYNNEI. The length of the CDR3 is 12 residues. Trimming left V 6 bases short and J 15 bases short, with 18 bases between. Based on the CDR3 plus reference TRBV2 and TRBJ2-1, the full variable domain is EPEVTQTPSHQVTQMGQEVILRCVPISNHLYFYWYRQILGQKVEFLVSFYNNEISEKSEIFDDQFSVERPDGSNFTLKIRSTKLEDSAMYFCASRMTGPQGFFGPGTRLTVL.

This clone turned up a few times. V and J are TRBV5-1 and TRBJ2-7, with D tentatively TRBD2 (6 bases). From germline, CDR1 is SGHRS and CDR2 YFSETQ. V was cut by 5 bases and J by 3 bases, with 18 bases left in between. The CDR3 is 15 residues long. DNA for the CDR3: TGCGCCAGCAGTTTTGGGGGAGGAGGGAACTACGAGCAGTACTTC. It is translated as CASSFGGGGNYEQYF.

The chain links TRBV20-1 to TRBJ2-5, with D uncertain. The CDR3 is 11 amino acids. Per germline, CDR1 DFQATT and CDR2 SNEGSKA (reference sequence). V was clipped by 0 bases and J by 9 bases, with 8 bases between them. This CDR3 reads CSARDVASQYF. The CDR3 nucleotides read TGCAGTGCTAGAGACGTGGCCTCCCAGTACTTC.

The rearrangement joins TRBV29-1 to TRBJ2-7, with D perhaps matching TRBD1 (7 bases). From germline, CDR1 is SQVTM and CDR2 ANQGSEA. This CDR3 has 13 residues. With 6 bases removed from V and 1 base from J, the gap between germline ends came to 13 bases. The CDR3, as DNA: TGCAGCGTCCGACAGGGAGGATCCTACGAGCAGTACTTC. Protein sequence: CSVRQGGSYEQYF.

V usage is TRBV7-3 and J usage is TRBJ2-1, with D possibly matching TRBD2 (7 bases). The V end lost 2 bases, the J end lost 8 bases, and 16 bases lay between the germline ends. Germline lookup yields CDR1 SGHTA and CDR2 FQGTGA. This CDR3 is 15 amino acids long. The CDR3 DNA is TGTGCCAGCAGCTTAGTTCGGGGGGCCGGCTATGAGCAGTTCTTC. Translated, it gives CASSLVRGAGYEQFF.

The V gene is TRBV7-3, the J gene TRBJ1-4, with D possibly TRBD1 on 5 matching bases. Trimming cost V 5 bases and J 0 bases, with 19 bases left between them. The V gene's germline CDR1 is SGHTA and CDR2 FQGTGA. This CDR3 is 18 amino acids long. The CDR3: CASSTTGTRVATNEKLFF. The CDR3 nucleotides are TGTGCCAGCAGCACAACCGGGACTCGGGTGGCAACTAATGAAAAACTGTTTTTT. Together with reference TRBV7-3 and TRBJ1-4, the CDR3 gives the full variable domain: GAGVSQTPSNKVTEKGKYVELRCDPISGHTALYWYRQSLGQGPEFLIYFQGTGAADDSGLPNDRFFAVRPEGSVSTLKIQRTERGDSAVYLCASSTTGTRVATNEKLFFGSGTQLSVL.

This clone was counted a single time. The CDR3 nucleotides read TGTGCCAGCTCACCGACCAGACAAGAGACCCAGTACTTC. The encoded protein is CASSPTRQETQYF. This rearrangement joins TRBV18 to TRBJ2-5; D not certain. Germline loops: CDR1 KGHSH, CDR2 LQKENI. V was cut by 3 bases and J by 2 bases, with 7 bases left in between. CDR3 size: 13 residues.

V and J are TRBV5-1 and TRBJ2-7, with a tentative D call TRBD1 (6 bases). In germline, CDR1 is SGHRS, CDR2 YFSETQ. Trimming pared 5 bases from V and 2 bases from J, leaving 17 bases between. CDR3 size: 15 residues. The CDR3 DNA follows: TGCGCCAGCAGACTGCAGATCGGACAGACCTACGAGCAGTACTTC. Translation: CASRLQIGQTYEQYF.

This chain links TRBV2 with TRBJ2-7, with 14 bases fitting TRBD2. This CDR3 spans 16 amino acids. Germline loops: CDR1 SNHLY, CDR2 FYNNEI. V gave up 0 bases and J gave up 2 bases; unmatched junction bases: 0. The CDR3 sequence is CASSEAGLAGAYEQYF. In DNA form, the CDR3 reads TGTGCCAGCAGTGAAGCGGGACTAGCGGGAGCCTACGAGCAGTACTTC.

This sequence joins TRBV7-2 and TRBJ2-2, with D unresolved. Germline V gene lookup returns CDR1 SGHTA and CDR2 FQGNSA. Trimming left V 1 base short and J 6 bases short, with 12 bases between. The CDR3 extends over 15 amino acids. This chain's CDR3 is CASSLGSKIAGELFF. The CDR3 DNA reads TGTGCCAGCAGCTTAGGGAGCAAGATAGCCGGGGAGCTGTTTTTT.

The chain is built from TRBV7-9 and TRBJ2-5; 8 bases line up with TRBD2. This CDR3 spans 15 amino acids. Germline assignment: CDR1 SEHNR and CDR2 FQNEAQ (reference sequence). J gave up 3 bases and V 1 base, and 4 bases lay outside the gene matches. CDR3 residues: CASSLDGRAEETQYF. For the CDR3, the DNA is TGTGCCAGCAGCTTAGACGGGAGGGCCGAAGAGACCCAGTACTTC.

This clone has only one observation. The chain combines TRBV2 with TRBJ2-7; D gene ambiguous. Germline CDR1 reads SNHLY; CDR2 reads FYNNEI. The CDR3 totals 13 residues. V was trimmed by 1 base and J by 6 bases, leaving 10 bases between them. In DNA, the CDR3 is TGTGCCAGCAGTGAAGTTTGGAGAAGCGAGCAGTACTTC. This gives the protein CASSEVWRSEQYF.

The chain combines TRBV6-5 with TRBJ1-4; 7 nucleotides line up with TRBD1. The CDR3 runs 15 residues. J lost 3 bases, V lost 4 bases, and 5 bases had no gene match. Looked up from germline, CDR1 is MNHEY and CDR2 is SVGAGI. The CDR3 protein is CASSLTGASNEKLFF. In nucleotides, the CDR3 is TGTGCCAGCAGTTTAACAGGGGCTTCTAATGAAAAACTGTTTTTT.

The chain is built from TRBV20-1 and TRBJ2-4; 9 nucleotides align to TRBD1. The CDR3 covers 11 residues. The germline V gene encodes CDR1 DFQATT and CDR2 SNEGSKA (reference sequence). V lost 7 bases and J lost 5; bases outside the gene matches: 0. Written as DNA, the CDR3 is TGCAGTGGGGACAGGGAAAACATTCAGTACTTC. Translation: CSGDRENIQYF.

The chain is built from TRBV2 and TRBJ1-4, with D perhaps TRBD1 (6 bases). V lost 2 bases and J lost 0, with 13 bases in between. The CDR3 is 17 residues long. Germline values: CDR1 SNHLY, CDR2 FYNNEI. DNA of the CDR3: TGTGCCAGCAGTGAAAATCCAGGGGCTGCAACTAATGAAAAACTGTTTTTT. Residues: CASSENPGAATNEKLFF.

The chain combines TRBV5-8 with TRBJ1-1; D gene unclear. V was cut by 4 bases and J by 7 bases, with 17 bases left in between. The germline gives CDR1 SGHTS, CDR2 YDEGEE. This CDR3 comprises 14 residues. CDR3 nucleotides: TGTGCCAGCAGCCGGGCCTTAAATATCCTTGAAGCTTTCTTT. This sequence encodes CASSRALNILEAFF. The variable domain in full, completed from reference TRBV5-8 and TRBJ1-1, reads EAGVTQSPTHLIKTRGQQATLRCSPISGHTSVYWYQQALGLGLQFLLWYDEGEERNRGNFPPRFSGRQFPNYSSELNVNALELEDSALYLCASSRALNILEAFFGQGTRLTVV.

The J gene is TRBJ1-5, the V gene TRBV5-5; 12 bases match TRBD1. Germline trimming cut 0 bases from V and 4 bases from J; bases unmatched to any gene: 5. Germline V gene sequence: CDR1 SGHKS, CDR2 YYEKEE (reference sequence). CDR3 size: 17 residues. This chain's CDR3 is CASSLGGTGGANQPQHF. The CDR3 DNA is TGTGCCAGCAGCTTGGGCGGGACAGGGGGCGCGAATCAGCCCCAGCATTTT.

The chain has TRBV18 and TRBJ2-3; tentative D call: TRBD2 (5 bases). The V gene lost 6 bases and the J gene lost 6 bases, with 13 bases spanning the gap. CDR1 KGHSH and CDR2 LQKENI come from the germline V gene. This CDR3 spans 13 amino acids. CDR3 in DNA: TGTGCCAGCTCCATGACTAACCCGGATACGCAGTATTTT. Its protein product is CASSMTNPDTQYF.

The rearrangement joins TRBV19 to TRBJ1-1; D is unresolved. The germline V and J ends were trimmed by 5 bases and 0 bases, with 7 bases remaining between them. The CDR3 length is 13 residues. Germline assignment: CDR1 LNHDA and CDR2 SQIVND (reference sequence). CDR3 protein: CASSQTMNTEAFF. The CDR3 nucleotides read TGTGCCAGTAGTCAAACCATGAACACTGAAGCTTTCTTT. Full variable domain (rest looked up from reference TRBV19 and TRBJ1-1): DGGITQSPKYLFRKEGQNVTLSCEQNLNHDAMYWYRQDPGQGLRLIYYSQIVNDFQKGDIAEGYSVSREKKESFPLTVTSAQKNPTAFYLCASSQTMNTEAFFGQGTRLTVV.